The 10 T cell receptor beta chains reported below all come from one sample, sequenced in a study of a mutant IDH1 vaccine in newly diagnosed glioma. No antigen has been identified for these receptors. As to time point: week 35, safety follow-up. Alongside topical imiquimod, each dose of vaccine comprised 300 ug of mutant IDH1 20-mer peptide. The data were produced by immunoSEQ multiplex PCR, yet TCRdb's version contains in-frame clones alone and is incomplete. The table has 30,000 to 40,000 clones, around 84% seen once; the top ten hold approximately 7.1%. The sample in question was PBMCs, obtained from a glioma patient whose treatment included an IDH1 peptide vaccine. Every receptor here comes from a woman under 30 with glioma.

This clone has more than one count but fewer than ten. In DNA form, the CDR3 reads TGTGCCAGCAGTCCCCCGGACCGCTATCAGCCCCAGCATTTT. It yields the protein CASSPPDRYQPQHF. This chain links TRBV28 with TRBJ1-5; D uncertain. Per the germline V gene, CDR1 is MDHEN and CDR2 is SYDVKM. This CDR3 has 14 amino acids. V was clipped by 5 bases and J by 5 bases, with 13 bases between them.

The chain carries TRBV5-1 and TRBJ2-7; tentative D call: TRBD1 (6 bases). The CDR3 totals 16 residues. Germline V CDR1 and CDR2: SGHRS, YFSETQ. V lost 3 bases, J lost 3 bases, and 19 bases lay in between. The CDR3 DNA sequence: TGCGCCAGCAGCTCCACCGGACAGCGGTCCTTCTACGAGCAGTACTTC. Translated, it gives CASSSTGQRSFYEQYF.

The CDR3 region has the DNA TGTGCCAGCAGCTTACTTGCTTTGGGGCTAGCGGGGAGGGGAGATACGCAGTATTTT. It specifies CASSLLALGLAGRGDTQYF. The V call is TRBV7-2, the J call TRBJ2-3, with 9 nucleotides matching TRBD2. CDR3 length: 19 amino acids. The V gene's germline CDR1 is SGHTA and CDR2 FQGNSA. J was trimmed by 5 bases and V by 2 bases; bases with no gene match: 17. The full variable domain, in which reference TRBV7-2 and TRBJ2-3 provide the parts outside the CDR3, is GAGVSQSPSNKVTEKGKDVELRCDPISGHTALYWYRQSLGQGLEFLIYFQGNSAPDKSGLPSDRFSAERTGGSVSTLTIQRTQQEDSAVYLCASSLLALGLAGRGDTQYFGPGTRLTVL.

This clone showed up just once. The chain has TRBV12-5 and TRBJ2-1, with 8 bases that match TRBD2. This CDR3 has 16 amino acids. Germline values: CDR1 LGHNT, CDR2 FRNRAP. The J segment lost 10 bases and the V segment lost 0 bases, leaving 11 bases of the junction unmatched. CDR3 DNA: TGTGCTAGTGGTTTGGTAACGGGGGGGCCCACAATCGAGCAGTTCTTC. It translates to CASGLVTGGPTIEQFF.

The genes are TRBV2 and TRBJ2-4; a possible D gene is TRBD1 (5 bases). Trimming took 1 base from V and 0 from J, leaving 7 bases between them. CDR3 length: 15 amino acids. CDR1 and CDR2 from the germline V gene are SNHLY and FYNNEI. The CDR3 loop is CASSEGTQAKNIQYF. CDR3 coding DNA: TGTGCCAGCAGTGAAGGGACACAAGCCAAAAACATTCAGTACTTC.

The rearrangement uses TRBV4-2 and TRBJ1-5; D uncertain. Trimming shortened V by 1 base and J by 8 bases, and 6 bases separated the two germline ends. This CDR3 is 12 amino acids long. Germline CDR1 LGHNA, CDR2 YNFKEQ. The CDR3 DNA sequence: TGTGCCAGCAGCCAAGTCGGGAAGCCCCAGCATTTT. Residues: CASSQVGKPQHF.

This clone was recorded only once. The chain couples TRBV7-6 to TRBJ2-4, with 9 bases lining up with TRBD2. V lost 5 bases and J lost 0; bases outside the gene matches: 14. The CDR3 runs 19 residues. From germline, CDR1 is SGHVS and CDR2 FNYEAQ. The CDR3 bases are TGTGCCAGCAGCACAGAGACTAGCGGACCTTATATAGCCAAAAACATTCAGTACTTC. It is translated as CASSTETSGPYIAKNIQYF.

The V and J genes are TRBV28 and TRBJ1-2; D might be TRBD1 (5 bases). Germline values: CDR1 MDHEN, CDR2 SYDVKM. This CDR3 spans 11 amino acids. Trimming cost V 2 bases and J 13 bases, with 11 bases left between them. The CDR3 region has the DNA TGTGCCAGCAGTTTACCAGGGAACCCCACCTTC. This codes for CASSLPGNPTF.

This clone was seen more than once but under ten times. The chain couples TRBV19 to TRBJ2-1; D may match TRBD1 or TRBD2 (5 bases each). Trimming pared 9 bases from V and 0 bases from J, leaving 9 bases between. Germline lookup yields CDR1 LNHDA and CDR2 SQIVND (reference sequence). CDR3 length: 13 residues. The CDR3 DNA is TGTGCCAGGGATGGGGGCTCCTACAATGAGCAGTTCTTC. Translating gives CARDGGSYNEQFF.

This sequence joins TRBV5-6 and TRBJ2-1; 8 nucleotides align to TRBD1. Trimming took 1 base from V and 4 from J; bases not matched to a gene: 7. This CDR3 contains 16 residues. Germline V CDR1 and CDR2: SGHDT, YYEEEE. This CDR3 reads CASSLTQGARYNEQFF. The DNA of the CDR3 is TGTGCCAGCAGCTTGACTCAGGGGGCCCGGTACAATGAGCAGTTCTTC. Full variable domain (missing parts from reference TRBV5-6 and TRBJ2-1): DAGVTQSPTHLIKTRGQQVTLRCSPKSGHDTVSWYQQALGQGPQFIFQYYEEEERQRGNFPDRFSGHQFPNYSSELNVNALLLGDSALYLCASSLTQGARYNEQFFGPGTRLTVL.